This T cell receptor (beta chain) emerged from a study of cytomegalovirus exposure and HLA in healthy donors. General observations from the study: Analyzed later, association rates of TCRs varied across HLA loci, with DRB1 most and HLA-C fewest. Accurate predictions that matched the HLA-A and HLA-B alleles of most subjects were reportedly made from TCR beta sequences.

These donors, healthy bone marrow donors, were studied. Germline CDR1 MNHEY, CDR2 SVGAGI. The CDR3 is 16 residues long. The ends were cut back, 2 bases at V and 0 bases at J, with 8 bases in the middle. Concerning this clone itself: Its antigen is not known.

PCR was performed using 60 Vbeta and 13 Jbeta primers. The table came from immunoSEQ multiplex PCR; TCRdb's copy has only in-frame clones and leaves some out. The profile covers 98,000 or so clones, with approximately 77% appearing a single time and over 6% taken by the ten largest. The J gene is TRBJ1-6, the V gene TRBV6-5; D uncertain. This TCR was recovered from a female donor in good health and CMV-seronegative. Source material: PBMCs. The CDR3 nucleotides are TGTGCCAGCAGTTACCGTACAAGCTCCTATAATTCACCCCTCCACTTT. Residues: CASSYRTSSYNSPLHF.